This T cell receptor (beta chain) was recovered during a study of regulatory T cells in long-lasting Graves disease. The study, taken as a whole, reports: Relative to newly diagnosed Graves' patients, persistent ones had lower TCR diversity.

Building the TCR beta libraries relied on iRepertoire HTBI primers, and CDR3 regions underwent Arm-PCR. TCRdb fed the multiplex PCR reads into MiXCR, producing one record per CDR3 protein. Here the sample spans about 500,000 distinct CDR3 sequences, more than 10% being singletons. This clonotype was seen repeatedly, ten times or more. What it binds is unknown. Time point described: newly diagnosed GD, antithyroid drugs for less than 3 months. RNA from PBMCs was the source of the TCR library. In Xi'an, China, an endocrinology department was the source of patients. The V gene's germline CDR1 is SGHAT and CDR2 FQNNGV. Trimming took off 1 base at V and 2 bases at J, with 12 bases between the two ends. The CDR3 totals 15 residues. These data were also filed under a second study, of T cells in Graves' hyperthyroidism and ophthalmopathy. As that report states: HTBI primers drove first-round RT-PCR of the TCR CDR3.

The source is a young woman with Graves disease. J is TRBJ2-7 and V is TRBV11-2, with D possibly matching TRBD2 (5 bases). The specimen comprised peripheral blood mononuclear cells (PBMCs), sampled at new diagnosis, from a patient treated with antithyroid drugs. The CDR3 protein is CASSLAGLGAYEQYF. CDR3 in DNA: TGTGCCAGCAGCTTAGCGGGCCTCGGGGCCTACGAGCAGTACTTC.